The clone carrying this TCR beta chain was seen at least ten times. Antigen specificity is unknown. The time point denotes: newly diagnosed GD, antithyroid drugs for less than 3 months. Construction of the TCR library relied on RNA isolated from PBMCs. In building TCR beta libraries, iRepertoire HTBI primers were used together with Arm-PCR of CDR3 regions. Using its own MiXCR run on the multiplex PCR reads, TCRdb lists one record per CDR3 protein. Seen here are 350,000 to 550,000 distinct CDR3 sequences, 11% to 15% observed once, and the top ten hold roughly 18%. The data derive from a study of regulatory T cells in long-lasting Graves disease. Overall study results and limits: Persistent Graves' patients had lower TCR diversity than newly diagnosed ones. The number of shared public clonotypes was higher in persistent patients (approximately 3,000) than new patients (around 960).

This sample was shared with a second study, whose subject was T cells in Graves' hyperthyroidism and ophthalmopathy. That study adds: Newly diagnosed hyperthyroidism, duration under 2 months, in patients aged 18 to 65. The HTBI primer set served for first-round RT-PCR of the TCR CDR3.

Specimen: peripheral blood mononuclear cells (PBMCs), collected at new diagnosis, from a patient treated with antithyroid drugs. This clonotype originated in a woman in her 50s with Graves disease.

The CDR3 coding sequence is TGTGCCAGCAGTTTACAGGCAGACTCCACAGATACGCAGTATTTT. Translating gives CASSLQADSTDTQYF. The gene calls are TRBV28 and TRBJ2-3; D gene unclear. The V end was cut by 2 bases, the J end by 2 bases, with 11 bases between. Per germline, CDR1 MDHEN and CDR2 SYDVKM. This CDR3 is built from 15 residues.